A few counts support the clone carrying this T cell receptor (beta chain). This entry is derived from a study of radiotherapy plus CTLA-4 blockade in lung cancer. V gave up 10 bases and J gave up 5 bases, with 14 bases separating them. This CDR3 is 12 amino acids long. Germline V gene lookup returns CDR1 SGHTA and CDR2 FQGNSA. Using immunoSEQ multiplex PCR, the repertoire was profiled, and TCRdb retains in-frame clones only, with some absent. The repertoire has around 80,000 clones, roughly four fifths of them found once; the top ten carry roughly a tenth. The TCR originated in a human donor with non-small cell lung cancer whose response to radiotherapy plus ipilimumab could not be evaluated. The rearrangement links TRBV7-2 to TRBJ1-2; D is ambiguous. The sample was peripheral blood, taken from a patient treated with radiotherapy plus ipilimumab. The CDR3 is CATSLLGYGYTF. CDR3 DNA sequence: TGTGCCACCTCACTCCTCGGGTATGGCTACACCTTC.